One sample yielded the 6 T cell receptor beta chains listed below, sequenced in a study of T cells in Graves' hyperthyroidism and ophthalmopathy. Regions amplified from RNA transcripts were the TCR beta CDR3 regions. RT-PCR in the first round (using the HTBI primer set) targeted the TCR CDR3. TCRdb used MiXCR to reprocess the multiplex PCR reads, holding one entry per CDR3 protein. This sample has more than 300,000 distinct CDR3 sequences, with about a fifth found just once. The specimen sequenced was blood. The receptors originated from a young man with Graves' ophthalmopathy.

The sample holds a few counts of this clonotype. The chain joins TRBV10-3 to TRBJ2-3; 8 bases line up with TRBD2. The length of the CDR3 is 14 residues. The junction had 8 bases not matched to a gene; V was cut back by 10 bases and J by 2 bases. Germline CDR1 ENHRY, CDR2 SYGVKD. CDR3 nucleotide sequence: TGTGCCACACGGGGGGGGGGCCCCACAGATACGCAGTATTTT. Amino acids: CATRGGGPTDTQYF.

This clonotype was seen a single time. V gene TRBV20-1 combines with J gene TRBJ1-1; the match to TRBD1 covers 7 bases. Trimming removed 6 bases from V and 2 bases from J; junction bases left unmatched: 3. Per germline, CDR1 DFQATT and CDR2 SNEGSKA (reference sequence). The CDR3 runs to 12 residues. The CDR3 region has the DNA TGCAGTGCGGGGACAGCCAACACTGAAGCTTTCTTT. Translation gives CSAGTANTEAFF.

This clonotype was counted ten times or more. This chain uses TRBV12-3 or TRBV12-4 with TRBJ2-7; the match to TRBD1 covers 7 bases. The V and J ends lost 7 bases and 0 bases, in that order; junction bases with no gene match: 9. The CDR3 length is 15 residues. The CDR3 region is CASTPRGTASYEQYF. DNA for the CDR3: TGTGCCAGCACTCCCAGGGGGACAGCCTCCTACGAGCAGTACTTC.

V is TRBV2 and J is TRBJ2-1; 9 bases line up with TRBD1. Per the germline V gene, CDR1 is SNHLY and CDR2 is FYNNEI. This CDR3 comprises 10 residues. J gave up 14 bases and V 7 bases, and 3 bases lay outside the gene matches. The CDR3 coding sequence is TGTGCCAGCACAGGACAGGGGAAGTTCTTC. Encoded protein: CASTGQGKFF.

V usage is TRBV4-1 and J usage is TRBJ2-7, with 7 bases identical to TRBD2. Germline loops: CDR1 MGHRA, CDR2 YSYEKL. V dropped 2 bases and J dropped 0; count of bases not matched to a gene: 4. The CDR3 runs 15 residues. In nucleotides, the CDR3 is TGCGCCAGCAGCCAAACTAGCGTTGGCTCCTACGAGCAGTACTTC. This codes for CASSQTSVGSYEQYF.

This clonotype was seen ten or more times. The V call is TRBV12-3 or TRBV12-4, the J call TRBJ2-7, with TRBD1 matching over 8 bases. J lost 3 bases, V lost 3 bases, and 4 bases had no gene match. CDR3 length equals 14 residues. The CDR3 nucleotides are TGTGCCAGCAGTTTGCAGGGGGCGATCTACGAGCAGTACTTC. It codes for CASSLQGAIYEQYF.